This T cell receptor beta chain was sequenced for a study of T cells after yellow fever vaccination. General study points: A minor fraction of clonotypes spanned both CD4 and CD8 compartments. High-abundance clonotypes from the bulk population could contaminate FACS-sorted repertoires. Post-booster samples contained most primary-vaccination clones (approximately 96% CD4, 88% CD8).

MiXCR, run by TCRdb on the 5' RACE reads, gives a single entry per CDR3 protein. The sample lists roughly 500,000 distinct CDR3 sequences; about 19% were seen once. This CDR3 has 14 residues. This clonotype turned up a few times. As yet, its antigen is unknown. This specimen consisted of PBMCs, obtained 15 days after the yellow fever booster vaccination. This TCR derives from a man aged 25 to 40 who received the YFV17D yellow fever vaccine. The rearrangement uses TRBV21-1 and TRBJ2-5; the table gives TRBD1 as D, unverified against the DNA. TRBV21-1 is given as a pseudogene. CDR3 in DNA: TGTGCCAGCAGCAAAGAGGGCGGGACGGAGACCCAGTACTTC. Its protein is CASSKEGGTETQYF.